This T cell receptor (beta chain) is from a study of regulatory T cells in long-lasting Graves disease. Study-level results: Newly diagnosed patients shared 1,000 or so public clonotypes; persistent patients shared approximately 2,900. Persistent disease was characterized by preferential usage of TRBV28, TRBJ1-2 and TRBJ2-5.

The time point denotes: newly diagnosed GD, antithyroid drugs for less than 3 months. There was RNA extracted from PBMCs, and the TCR library was made from it. Graves' disease diagnosis was established per American Thyroid Association guidelines. This clonotype came up many times. Its antigen is undetermined. The CDR3 loop spans 15 amino acids. Per germline, CDR1 LNHDA and CDR2 SQIVND (reference sequence). Trimming removed 2 bases from V and 2 bases from J; junction bases left unmatched: 3. CDR3-region Arm-PCR and iRepertoire HTBI primers produced the TCR beta libraries. TCRdb reprocessed the multiplex PCR reads via MiXCR and lists one record per CDR3 protein. The sample lists 440,000 or so distinct CDR3 sequences, 16% occurring once. These data also formed part of another study, on T cells in Graves' hyperthyroidism and ophthalmopathy. That study adds: During a first-round RT-PCR of the TCR CDR3, the HTBI primer set was used.

This receptor was obtained from a woman in her twenties or thirties with Graves disease. Sequences were derived from peripheral blood mononuclear cells (PBMCs), sampled at new diagnosis, from a patient treated with antithyroid drugs. This chain connects TRBV19 to TRBJ1-2, with TRBD1 identical over 9 bases. The CDR3 loop is CASSIQDRGNYGYTF. CDR3 in DNA: TGTGCCAGTAGTATACAAGACAGGGGGAACTATGGCTACACCTTC.